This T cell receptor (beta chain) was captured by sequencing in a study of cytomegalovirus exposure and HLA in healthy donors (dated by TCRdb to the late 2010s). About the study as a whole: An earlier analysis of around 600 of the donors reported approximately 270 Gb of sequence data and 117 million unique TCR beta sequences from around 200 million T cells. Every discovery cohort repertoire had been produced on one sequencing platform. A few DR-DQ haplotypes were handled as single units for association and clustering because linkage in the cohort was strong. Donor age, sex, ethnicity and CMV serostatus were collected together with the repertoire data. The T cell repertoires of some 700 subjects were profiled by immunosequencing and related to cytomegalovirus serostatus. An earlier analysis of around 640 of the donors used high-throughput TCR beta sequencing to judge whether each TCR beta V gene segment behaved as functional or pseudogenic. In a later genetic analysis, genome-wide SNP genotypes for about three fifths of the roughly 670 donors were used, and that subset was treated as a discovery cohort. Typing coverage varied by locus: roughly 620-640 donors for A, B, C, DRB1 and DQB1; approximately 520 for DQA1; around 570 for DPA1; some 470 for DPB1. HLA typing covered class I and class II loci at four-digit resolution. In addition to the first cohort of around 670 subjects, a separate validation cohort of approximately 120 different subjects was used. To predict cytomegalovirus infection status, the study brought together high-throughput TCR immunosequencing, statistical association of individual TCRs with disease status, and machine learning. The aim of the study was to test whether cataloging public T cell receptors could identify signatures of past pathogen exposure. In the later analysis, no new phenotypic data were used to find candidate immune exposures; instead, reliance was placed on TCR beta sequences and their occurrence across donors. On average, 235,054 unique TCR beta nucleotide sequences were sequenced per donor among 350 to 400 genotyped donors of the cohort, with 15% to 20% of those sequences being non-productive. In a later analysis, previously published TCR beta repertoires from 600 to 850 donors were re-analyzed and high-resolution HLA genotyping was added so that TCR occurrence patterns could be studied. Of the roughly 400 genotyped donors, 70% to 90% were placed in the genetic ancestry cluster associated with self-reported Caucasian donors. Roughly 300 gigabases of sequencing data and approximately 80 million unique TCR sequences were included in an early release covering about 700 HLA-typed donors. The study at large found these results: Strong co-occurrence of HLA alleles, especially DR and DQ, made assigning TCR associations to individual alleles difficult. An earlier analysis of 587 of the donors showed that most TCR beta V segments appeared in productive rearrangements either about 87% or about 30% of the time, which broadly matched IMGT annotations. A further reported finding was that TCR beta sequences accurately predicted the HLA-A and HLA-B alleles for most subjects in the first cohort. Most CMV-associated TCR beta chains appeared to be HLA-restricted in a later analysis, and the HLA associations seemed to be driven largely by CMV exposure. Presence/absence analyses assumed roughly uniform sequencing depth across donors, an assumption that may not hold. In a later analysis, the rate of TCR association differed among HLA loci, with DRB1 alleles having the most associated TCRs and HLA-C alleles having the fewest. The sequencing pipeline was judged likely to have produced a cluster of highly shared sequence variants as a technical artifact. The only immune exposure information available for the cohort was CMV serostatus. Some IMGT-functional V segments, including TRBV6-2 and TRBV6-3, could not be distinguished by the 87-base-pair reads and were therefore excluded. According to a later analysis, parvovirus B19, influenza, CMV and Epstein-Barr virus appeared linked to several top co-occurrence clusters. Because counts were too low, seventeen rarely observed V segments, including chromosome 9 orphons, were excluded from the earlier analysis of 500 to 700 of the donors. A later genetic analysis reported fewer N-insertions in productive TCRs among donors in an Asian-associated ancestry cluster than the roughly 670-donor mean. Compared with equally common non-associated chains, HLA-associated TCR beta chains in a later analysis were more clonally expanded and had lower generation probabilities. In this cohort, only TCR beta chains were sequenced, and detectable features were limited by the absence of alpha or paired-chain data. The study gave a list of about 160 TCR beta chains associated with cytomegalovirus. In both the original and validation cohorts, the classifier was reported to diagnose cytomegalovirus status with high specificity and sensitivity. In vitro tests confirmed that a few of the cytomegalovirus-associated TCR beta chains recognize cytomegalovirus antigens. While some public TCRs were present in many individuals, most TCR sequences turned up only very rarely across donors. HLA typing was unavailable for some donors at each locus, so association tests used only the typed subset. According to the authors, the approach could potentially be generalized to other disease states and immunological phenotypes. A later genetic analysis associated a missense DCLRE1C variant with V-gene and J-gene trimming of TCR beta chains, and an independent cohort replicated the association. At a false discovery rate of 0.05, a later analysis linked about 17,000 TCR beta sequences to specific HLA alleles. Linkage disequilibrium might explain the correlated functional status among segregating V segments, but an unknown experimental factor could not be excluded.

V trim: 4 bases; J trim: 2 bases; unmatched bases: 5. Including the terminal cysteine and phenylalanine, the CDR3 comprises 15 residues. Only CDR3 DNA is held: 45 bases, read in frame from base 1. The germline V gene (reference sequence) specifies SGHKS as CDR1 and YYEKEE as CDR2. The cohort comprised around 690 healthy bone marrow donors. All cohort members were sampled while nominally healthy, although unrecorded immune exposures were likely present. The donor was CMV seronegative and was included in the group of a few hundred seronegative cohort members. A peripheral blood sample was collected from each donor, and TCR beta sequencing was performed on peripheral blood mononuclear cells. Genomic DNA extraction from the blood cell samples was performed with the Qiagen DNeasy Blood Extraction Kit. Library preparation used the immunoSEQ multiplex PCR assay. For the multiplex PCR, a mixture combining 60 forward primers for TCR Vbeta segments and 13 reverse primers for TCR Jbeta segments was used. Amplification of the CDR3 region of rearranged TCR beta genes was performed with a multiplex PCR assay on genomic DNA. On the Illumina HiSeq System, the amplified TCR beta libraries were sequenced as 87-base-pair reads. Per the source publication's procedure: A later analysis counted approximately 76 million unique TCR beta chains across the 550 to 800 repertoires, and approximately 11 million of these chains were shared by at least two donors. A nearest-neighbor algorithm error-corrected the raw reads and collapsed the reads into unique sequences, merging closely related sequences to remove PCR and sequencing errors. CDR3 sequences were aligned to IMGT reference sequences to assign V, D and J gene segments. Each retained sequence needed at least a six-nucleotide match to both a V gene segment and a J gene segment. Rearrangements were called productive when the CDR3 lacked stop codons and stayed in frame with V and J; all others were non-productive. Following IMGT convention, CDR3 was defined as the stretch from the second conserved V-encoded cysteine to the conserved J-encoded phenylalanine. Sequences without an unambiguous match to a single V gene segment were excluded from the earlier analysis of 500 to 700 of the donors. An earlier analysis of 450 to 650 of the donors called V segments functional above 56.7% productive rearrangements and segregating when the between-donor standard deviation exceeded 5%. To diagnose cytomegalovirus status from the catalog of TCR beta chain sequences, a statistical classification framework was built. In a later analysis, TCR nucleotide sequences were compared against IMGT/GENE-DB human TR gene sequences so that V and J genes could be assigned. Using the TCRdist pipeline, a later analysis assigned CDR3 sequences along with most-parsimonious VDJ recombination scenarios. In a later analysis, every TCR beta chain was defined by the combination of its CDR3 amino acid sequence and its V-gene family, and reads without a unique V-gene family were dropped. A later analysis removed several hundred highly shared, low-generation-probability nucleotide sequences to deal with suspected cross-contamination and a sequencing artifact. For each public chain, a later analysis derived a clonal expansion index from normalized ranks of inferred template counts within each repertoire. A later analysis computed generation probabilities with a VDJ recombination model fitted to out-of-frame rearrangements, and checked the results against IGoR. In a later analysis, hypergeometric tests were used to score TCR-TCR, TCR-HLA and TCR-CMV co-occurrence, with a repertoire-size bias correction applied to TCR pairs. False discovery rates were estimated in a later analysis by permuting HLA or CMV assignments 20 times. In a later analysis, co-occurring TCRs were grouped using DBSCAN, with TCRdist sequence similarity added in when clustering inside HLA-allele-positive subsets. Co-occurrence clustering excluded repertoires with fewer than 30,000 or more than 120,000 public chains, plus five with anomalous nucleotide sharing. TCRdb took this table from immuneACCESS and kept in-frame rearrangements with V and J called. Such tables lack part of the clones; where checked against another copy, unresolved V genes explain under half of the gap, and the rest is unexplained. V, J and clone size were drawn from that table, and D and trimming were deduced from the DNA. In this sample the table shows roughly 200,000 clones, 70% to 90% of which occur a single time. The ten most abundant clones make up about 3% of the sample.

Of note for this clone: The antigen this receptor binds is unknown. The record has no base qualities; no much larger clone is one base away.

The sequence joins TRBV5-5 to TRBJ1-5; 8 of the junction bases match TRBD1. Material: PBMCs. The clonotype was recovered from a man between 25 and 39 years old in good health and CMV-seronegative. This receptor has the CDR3 CASSVQTGGNQPQHF. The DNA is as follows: TGTGCCAGCAGCGTGCAGACAGGGGGCAATCAGCCCCAGCATTTT.